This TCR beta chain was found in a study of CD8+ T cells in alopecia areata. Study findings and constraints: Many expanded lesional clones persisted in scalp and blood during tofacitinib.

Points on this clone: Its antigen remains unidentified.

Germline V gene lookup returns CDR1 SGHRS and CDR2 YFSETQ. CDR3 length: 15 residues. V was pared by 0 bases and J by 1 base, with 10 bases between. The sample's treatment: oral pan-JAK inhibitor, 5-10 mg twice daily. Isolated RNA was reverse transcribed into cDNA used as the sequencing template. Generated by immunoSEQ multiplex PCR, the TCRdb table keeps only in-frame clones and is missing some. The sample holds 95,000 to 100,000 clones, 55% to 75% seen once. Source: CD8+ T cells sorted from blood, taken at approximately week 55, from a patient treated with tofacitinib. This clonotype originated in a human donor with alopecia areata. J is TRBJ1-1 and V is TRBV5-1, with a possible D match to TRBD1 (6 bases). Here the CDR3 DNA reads TGCGCCAGCAGCTTGGCCAGGGGCGGGAACACTGAAGCTTTCTTT. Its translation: CASSLARGGNTEAFF.